This TCR beta chain was obtained from a study of human T cells and chemical hapten exposure. Whole-study context: Sensitization used 2% DPC on roughly 2 cm by roughly 2 cm upper inner arm skin.

The library labeled individual cDNA molecules by adding unique molecular identifiers to them. TCRdb re-called the RACE reads with MiXCR, one entry per CDR3 protein. The repertoire includes about 340,000 distinct CDR3 sequences, under 8% of them detected once, and about 8% sits in the top ten. There are a few counts of this clonotype. Regarding time point: patch test 1, 2 weeks after DPC sensitization. The treatment: therapeutic diphenylcyclopropenone sensitization with weekly scalp DPC. Blood collection happened ahead of applying each patch test. V lost 5 bases to trimming and J lost 14 bases, with 16 bases between them. CDR3 size: 12 residues. Germline CDR1 and CDR2: MNHEY and SVGAGI.

This sequence originates from a woman aged 18-29 years with alopecia areata. Some clones in this sample may be carry-over from other donors' samples. The chain joins TRBV6-5 to TRBJ2-1, with no clear D. Sequences were derived from whole blood, sampled in connection with sensitization to the hapten diphenylcyclopropenone (DPC). CDR3 amino acids: CASSPPVGSEFF. CDR3 in DNA: TGTGCCAGCAGTCCACCAGTGGGTTCGGAGTTCTTC.